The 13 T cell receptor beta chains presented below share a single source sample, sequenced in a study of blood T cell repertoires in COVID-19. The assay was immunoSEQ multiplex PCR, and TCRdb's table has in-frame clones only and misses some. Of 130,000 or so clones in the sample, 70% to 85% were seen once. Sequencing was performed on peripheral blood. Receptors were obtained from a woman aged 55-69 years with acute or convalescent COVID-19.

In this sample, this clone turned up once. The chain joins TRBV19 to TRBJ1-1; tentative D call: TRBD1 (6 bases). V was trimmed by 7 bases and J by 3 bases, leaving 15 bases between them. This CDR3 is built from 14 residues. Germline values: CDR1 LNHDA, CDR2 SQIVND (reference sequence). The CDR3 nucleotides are TGTGCCAGTACCTTTGGGGGGGGCTACACTGAAGCTTTCTTT. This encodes CASTFGGGYTEAFF.

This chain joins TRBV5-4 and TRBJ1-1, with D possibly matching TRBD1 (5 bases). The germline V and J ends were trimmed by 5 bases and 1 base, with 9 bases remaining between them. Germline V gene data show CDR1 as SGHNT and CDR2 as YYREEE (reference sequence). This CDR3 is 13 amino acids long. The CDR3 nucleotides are TGTGCCAGCAGACCACAGGAGAACACTGAAGCTTTCTTT. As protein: CASRPQENTEAFF.

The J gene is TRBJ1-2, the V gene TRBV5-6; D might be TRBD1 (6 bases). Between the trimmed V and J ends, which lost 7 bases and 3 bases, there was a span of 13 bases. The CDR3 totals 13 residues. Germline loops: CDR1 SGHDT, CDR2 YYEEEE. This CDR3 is CASGTGWDYGYTF. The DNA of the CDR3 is TGTGCCAGCGGTACAGGGTGGGACTATGGCTACACCTTC.

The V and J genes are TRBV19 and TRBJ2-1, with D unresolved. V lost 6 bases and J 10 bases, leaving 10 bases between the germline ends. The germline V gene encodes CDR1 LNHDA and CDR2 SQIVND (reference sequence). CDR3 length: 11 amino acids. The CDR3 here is CASSLGPEQFF. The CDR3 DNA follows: TGTGCCAGTAGCCTTGGGCCCGAGCAGTTCTTC.

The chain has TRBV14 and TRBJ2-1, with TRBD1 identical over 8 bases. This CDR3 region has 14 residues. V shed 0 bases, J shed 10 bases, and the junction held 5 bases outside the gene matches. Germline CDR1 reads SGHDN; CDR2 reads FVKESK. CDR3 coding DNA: TGTGCCAGCAGCCAAGATAGGTGGGACAGGGAGCAGTTCTTC. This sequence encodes CASSQDRWDREQFF. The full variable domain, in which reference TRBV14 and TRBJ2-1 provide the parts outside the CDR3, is EAGVTQFPSHSVIEKGQTVTLRCDPISGHDNLYWYRRVMGKEIKFLLHFVKESKQDESGMPNNRFLAERTGGTYSTLKVQPAELEDSGVYFCASSQDRWDREQFFGPGTRLTVL.

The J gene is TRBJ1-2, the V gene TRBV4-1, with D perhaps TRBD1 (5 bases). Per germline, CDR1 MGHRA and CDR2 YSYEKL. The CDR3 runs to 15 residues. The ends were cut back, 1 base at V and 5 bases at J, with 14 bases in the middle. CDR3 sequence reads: CASSQAGSDSYGYTF. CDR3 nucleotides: TGCGCCAGCAGCCAAGCAGGGTCCGACTCATATGGCTACACCTTC.

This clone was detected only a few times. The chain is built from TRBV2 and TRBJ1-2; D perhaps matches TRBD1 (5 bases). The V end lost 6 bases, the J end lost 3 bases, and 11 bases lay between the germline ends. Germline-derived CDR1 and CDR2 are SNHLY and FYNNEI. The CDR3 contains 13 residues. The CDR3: CASRPDSYYGYTF. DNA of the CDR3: TGTGCCAGCAGGCCCGACAGCTACTATGGCTACACCTTC.

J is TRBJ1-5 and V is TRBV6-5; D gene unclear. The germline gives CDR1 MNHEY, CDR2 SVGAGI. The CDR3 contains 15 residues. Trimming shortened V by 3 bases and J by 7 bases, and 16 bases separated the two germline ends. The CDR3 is CASSYDGRGRQPQHF. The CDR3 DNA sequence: TGTGCCAGCAGTTATGATGGTCGAGGGAGGCAGCCCCAGCATTTT.

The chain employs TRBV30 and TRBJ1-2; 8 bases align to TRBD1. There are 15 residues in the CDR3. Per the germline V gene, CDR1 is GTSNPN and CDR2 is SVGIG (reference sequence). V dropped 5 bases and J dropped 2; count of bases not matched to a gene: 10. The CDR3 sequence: CAWLRTGRENYGYTF. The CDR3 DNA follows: TGTGCCTGGCTCCGGACAGGGAGGGAAAACTATGGCTACACCTTC.

DNA for the CDR3: TGCGCCAGCAGCTTCTCGGGACAGGGGGCAGGTACGCAGTATTTT. Its protein product is CASSFSGQGAGTQYF. The rearrangement links TRBV5-1 to TRBJ2-3, with 12 nucleotides matching TRBD1. Trimming removed 2 bases from V and 8 bases from J; junction bases left unmatched: 6. Per germline, CDR1 SGHRS and CDR2 YFSETQ. The CDR3 is made up of 15 amino acids.

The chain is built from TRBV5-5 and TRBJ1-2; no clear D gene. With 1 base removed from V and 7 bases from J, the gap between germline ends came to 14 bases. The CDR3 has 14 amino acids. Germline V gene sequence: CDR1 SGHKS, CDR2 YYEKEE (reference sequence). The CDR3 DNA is TGTGCCAGCAGCTTGATGGTAGCAAACACTGGCTACACCTTC. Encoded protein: CASSLMVANTGYTF.

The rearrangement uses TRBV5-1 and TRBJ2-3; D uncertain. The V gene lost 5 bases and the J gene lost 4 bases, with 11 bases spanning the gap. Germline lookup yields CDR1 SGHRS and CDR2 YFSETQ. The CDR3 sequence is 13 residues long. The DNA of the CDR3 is TGCGCCAGCAGTCTCGAAGCCTCAGATACGCAGTATTTT. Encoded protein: CASSLEASDTQYF.

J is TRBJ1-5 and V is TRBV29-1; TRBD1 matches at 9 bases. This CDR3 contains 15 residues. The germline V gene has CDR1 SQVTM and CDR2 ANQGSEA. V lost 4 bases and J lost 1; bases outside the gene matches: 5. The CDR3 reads CSVAAGTGSNQPQHF. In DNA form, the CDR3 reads TGCAGCGTTGCGGCCGGGACAGGGAGCAATCAGCCCCAGCATTTT. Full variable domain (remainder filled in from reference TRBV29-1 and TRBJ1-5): SAVISQKPSRDICQRGTSLTIQCQVDSQVTMMFWYRQQPGQSLTLIATANQGSEATYESGFVIDKFPISRPNLTFSTLTVSNMSPEDSSIYLCSVAAGTGSNQPQHFGDGTRLSIL.